Each of the 24 T cell receptor beta chains below was sequenced from the same sample in a study of T cell responses to AZD1222 COVID-19 vaccine. TCRdb keeps only in-frame clones here, not all; method: immunoSEQ multiplex PCR. The table includes over 100,000 clones, around 83% detected once. Specimen: peripheral blood, collected on day 0 of AZD1222 vaccination. The receptors originated from an adult in good health.

Here the CDR3 reads CASSAGMVTGELFF. The CDR3 DNA reads as TGTGCCAGCTCCGCAGGGATGGTCACCGGGGAGCTGTTTTTT. The rearrangement links TRBV18 to TRBJ2-2; weak D call: TRBD1 (5 bases). V lost 6 bases and J lost 4, with 12 bases in between. Looked up from germline, CDR1 is KGHSH and CDR2 is LQKENI. This CDR3 is built from 14 residues.

A few counts support this clone. This sequence joins TRBV11-2 and TRBJ2-5; D is possibly TRBD2 (6 bases). The CDR3 runs 15 residues. In germline, CDR1 is SGHAT, CDR2 FQNNGV. V was trimmed by 5 bases and J by 5 bases, leaving 18 bases between them. This chain's CDR3 is CASSRPRTGRETQYF. As DNA, the CDR3 is TGTGCCAGCAGCCGCCCCCGGACTGGGAGGGAGACCCAGTACTTC.

Regarding this clone: In the same sample, other DNA sequences code for this CDR3. The chain carries TRBV5-4 and TRBJ1-2; 9 bases line up with TRBD1. This CDR3 has 14 residues. J gave up 3 bases and V 4 bases, and 4 bases lay outside the gene matches. The germline gives CDR1 SGHNT, CDR2 YYREEE (reference sequence). CDR3 sequence (DNA): TGTGCCAGCAGCCTTCGACAGGGGGACTATGGCTACACCTTC. This codes for CASSLRQGDYGYTF. Looking up the rest from reference TRBV5-4 and TRBJ1-2 gives the full variable domain: ETGVTQSPTHLIKTRGQQVTLRCSSQSGHNTVSWYQQALGQGPQFIFQYYREEENGRGNFPPRFSGLQFPNYSSELNVNALELDDSALYLCASSLRQGDYGYTFGSGTRLTVV.

J is TRBJ1-5 and V is TRBV6-5; tentative D call: TRBD1 (5 bases). V was trimmed by 2 bases and J by 7 bases, leaving 9 bases between them. The germline V gene encodes CDR1 MNHEY and CDR2 SVGAGI. This CDR3 has 13 amino acids. The CDR3 is CASSYRGSQPQHF. In DNA form, the CDR3 reads TGTGCCAGCAGTTACCGGGGGAGCCAGCCCCAGCATTTT.

Only one count was recorded for this clone. The chain carries TRBV9 and TRBJ1-1; D possibly corresponds to TRBD1 (5 bases). V was cut by 3 bases and J by 0 bases, with 15 bases left in between. The CDR3 covers 16 residues. The germline V gene encodes CDR1 SGDLS and CDR2 YYNGEE. The CDR3 region has the DNA TGTGCCAGCAGCGCCGGGACGGAAATCATGAACACTGAAGCTTTCTTT. It is translated as CASSAGTEIMNTEAFF.

The genes are TRBV5-6 and TRBJ1-6; D gene uncertain. Germline-derived CDR1 and CDR2 are SGHDT and YYEEEE. The CDR3 loop spans 14 amino acids. The ends were cut back, 1 base at V and 9 bases at J, with 11 bases in the middle. CDR3 region: CASSLSGESSPLHF. The CDR3 DNA follows: TGTGCCAGCAGCTTGTCCGGGGAAAGTTCACCCCTCCACTTT.

The rearrangement joins TRBV11-2 to TRBJ2-7; 9 nucleotides match TRBD2. Per germline, CDR1 SGHAT and CDR2 FQNNGV. Trimming took 2 bases from V and 3 from J; bases not matched to a gene: 2. The CDR3 has 14 residues. This CDR3 is CASSLKAGGYEQYF. In DNA, the CDR3 is TGTGCCAGCAGCTTAAAAGCGGGGGGCTACGAGCAGTACTTC.

This clone was observed a single time. The chain is built from TRBV24-1 and TRBJ2-1; 7 bases agree with TRBD2. Germline assignment: CDR1 KGHDR and CDR2 SFDVKD. The V segment lost 10 bases and the J segment 5 bases; nucleotides outside the gene matches: 10. The CDR3 sequence is 14 residues long. CDR3 DNA: TGTGCCACTACCCGTGGTAGCGGGCACAATGAGCAGTTCTTC. This codes for CATTRGSGHNEQFF.

V and J are TRBV11-2 and TRBJ2-1; the match to TRBD2 covers 9 bases. J gave up 8 bases and V 6 bases, and 20 bases lay outside the gene matches. Germline CDR1 reads SGHAT; CDR2 reads FQNNGV. The CDR3 totals 18 residues. CDR3 residues: CASRTDSWTKREVDEQFF. The CDR3 DNA is TGTGCCAGCAGGACGGACTCCTGGACTAAGCGGGAGGTCGATGAGCAGTTCTTC.

V and J are TRBV15 and TRBJ2-3; TRBD1 matches at 7 bases. This CDR3 spans 15 amino acids. Germline V gene data show CDR1 as LNHNV and CDR2 as YYDKDF (reference sequence). V shed 0 bases, J shed 2 bases, and the junction held 2 bases outside the gene matches. The CDR3 sequence: CATSRDGQATDTQYF. DNA of the CDR3: TGTGCCACCAGCAGAGACGGACAGGCCACAGATACGCAGTATTTT.

This chain connects TRBV19 to TRBJ1-2, with D perhaps TRBD1 (6 bases). The germline CDR1 and CDR2 sequences are LNHDA and SQIVND (reference sequence). V gave up 6 bases and J gave up 4 bases, with 12 bases separating them. The CDR3 extends over 13 amino acids. CDR3 in amino acids: CASSIQGVYGYTF. The CDR3 DNA reads TGTGCCAGTAGCATACAGGGTGTCTATGGCTACACCTTC. The full variable domain, rest sourced from reference TRBV19 and TRBJ1-2, is DGGITQSPKYLFRKEGQNVTLSCEQNLNHDAMYWYRQDPGQGLRLIYYSQIVNDFQKGDIAEGYSVSREKKESFPLTVTSAQKNPTAFYLCASSIQGVYGYTFGSGTRLTVV.

V usage is TRBV7-2 and J usage is TRBJ1-1; D call uncertain. V lost 4 bases, J lost 1 base, and 7 bases lay in between. Looked up from germline, CDR1 is SGHTA and CDR2 is FQGNSA. CDR3 length: 13 residues. This chain's CDR3 is CASSSLANTEAFF. CDR3 in DNA: TGTGCCAGCAGCTCCCTGGCGAACACTGAAGCTTTCTTT.

CDR3 protein: CASSPGQSQNSPLHF. CDR3 nucleotides: TGTGCCAGCTCGCCCGGACAGTCTCAGAATTCACCCCTCCACTTT. The J gene is TRBJ1-6, the V gene TRBV18, with a possible D match to TRBD1 (6 bases). This CDR3 spans 15 amino acids. The germline V and J ends were trimmed by 6 bases and 7 bases, with 16 bases remaining between them. The germline V gene encodes CDR1 KGHSH and CDR2 LQKENI.

The rearrangement joins TRBV27 to TRBJ2-1, with no clear D. The germline CDR1 and CDR2 sequences are MNHEY and SMNVEV (reference sequence). The V and J ends lost 6 bases and 2 bases respectively, with 11 bases between them. The CDR3 is 14 amino acids. The chain's CDR3 is CASRVAAPYNEQFF. The CDR3 DNA sequence: TGTGCCAGCAGGGTAGCTGCCCCCTACAATGAGCAGTTCTTC.

The CDR3 DNA follows: TGTGCCAGCAGCCGTATTCGGGACATACGATTCTACAATGAGCAGTTCTTC. Translating gives CASSRIRDIRFYNEQFF. The chain recombines TRBV28 with TRBJ2-1, with D possibly TRBD1 on 6 matching bases. V lost 6 bases and J lost 3, with 21 bases in between. Germline V CDR1 and CDR2: MDHEN, SYDVKM. The CDR3 sequence is 17 residues long.

This sequence joins TRBV7-8 and TRBJ2-2; D may be TRBD1 (5 bases). This CDR3 has 15 residues. V lost 1 base to trimming and J lost 6 bases, with 12 bases between them. From germline, CDR1 is SGHVS and CDR2 FQNEAQ. CDR3 sequence: CASSLGGTGAGELFF. The CDR3 DNA sequence: TGTGCCAGCAGCTTAGGTGGTACAGGCGCCGGGGAGCTGTTTTTT.

This clone was picked up a small number of times. The J gene is TRBJ2-3, the V gene TRBV9, with D hard to call. The germline V gene encodes CDR1 SGDLS and CDR2 YYNGEE. V was clipped by 4 bases and J by 10 bases, with 16 bases between them. CDR3 length: 13 residues. The CDR3 is CASSPQLGGSQYF. The CDR3 region has the DNA TGTGCCAGCAGCCCGCAACTTGGCGGCTCGCAGTATTTT.

CDR3 protein: CASRFSPGELFF. CDR3 sequence (DNA): TGTGCCAGCAGATTTAGCCCCGGGGAGCTGTTTTTT. The chain links TRBV6-5 to TRBJ2-2; no reliable D call. V was pared by 6 bases and J by 6 bases, with 8 bases between. CDR1 and CDR2 (germline): MNHEY, SVGAGI. This CDR3 spans 12 amino acids.

J is TRBJ2-1 and V is TRBV28; TRBD1 matches at 8 bases. This CDR3 is built from 15 residues. Germline CDR1 reads MDHEN; CDR2 reads SYDVKM. Unmatched junction bases numbered 10, after V lost 5 bases and J lost 7 bases. The CDR3 reads CASSAPRQGSNEQFF. The DNA for the CDR3 is TGTGCCAGCAGTGCCCCCCGACAGGGGTCGAATGAGCAGTTCTTC.

The rearrangement uses TRBV9 and TRBJ1-5; unclear D gene. This CDR3 is 15 amino acids long. The germline V gene encodes CDR1 SGDLS and CDR2 YYNGEE. Trimming cost V 0 bases and J 0 bases, with 7 bases left between them. CDR3 DNA sequence: TGTGCCAGCAGCGTAGGTCCGGGTAGCAATCAGCCCCAGCATTTT. As protein: CASSVGPGSNQPQHF.

This chain connects TRBV2 to TRBJ1-5; a weak D match, TRBD1 (5 bases). This CDR3 is built from 14 residues. Germline V lookup: CDR1 SNHLY, CDR2 FYNNEI. Trimming left V 6 bases short and J 4 bases short, with 13 bases between. In DNA, the CDR3 is TGTGCCAGCAGGATAGGGGCAGGAAATCAGCCCCAGCATTTT. This encodes CASRIGAGNQPQHF.

V usage is TRBV7-2 and J usage is TRBJ1-1; the D gene is possibly TRBD1 (6 bases). V was trimmed by 1 base and J by 6 bases, leaving 12 bases between them. Germline values: CDR1 SGHTA, CDR2 FQGNSA. The CDR3 consists of 14 residues. The CDR3 DNA reads as TGTGCCAGCAGCTTAGTTGGAGCAGGGGCTGAAGCTTTCTTT. Translated, it gives CASSLVGAGAEAFF.

V is TRBV2 and J is TRBJ2-1; D is perhaps TRBD1 or TRBD2 (5 bases each). The CDR3 contains 13 residues. Trimming took 5 bases from V and 12 from J, leaving 17 bases between them. CDR1 and CDR2 from the germline V gene are SNHLY and FYNNEI. This CDR3 reads CASSPGPLHAQFF. The DNA of the CDR3 is TGTGCCAGCAGTCCGGGACCCCTCCATGCGCAGTTCTTC.

The chain uses TRBV7-3 and TRBJ2-3; the D is unclear. This CDR3 is built from 13 residues. Germline V gene sequence: CDR1 SGHTA, CDR2 FQGTGA. The V end was cut by 5 bases, the J end by 3 bases, with 9 bases between. CDR3 sequence reads: CASSPSNTDTQYF. The CDR3 DNA is TGTGCCAGCAGCCCCTCGAATACAGATACGCAGTATTTT.